This entry lists 15 T cell receptor beta chains sequenced from one sample in a study of blood T cell repertoires in COVID-19. Using immunoSEQ multiplex PCR, the repertoire was profiled, and TCRdb retains in-frame clones only, with some absent. This sample yields 270,000 or so clones, of which about four fifths are seen a single time; over 2.5% belongs to the top ten. Sequencing used peripheral blood. The origin of the receptors is a woman aged 55-75 years with active or convalescent COVID-19.

The chain carries TRBV5-6 and TRBJ2-3, with D possibly matching TRBD2 (5 bases). Germline CDR1 reads SGHDT; CDR2 reads YYEEEE. CDR3 length: 14 amino acids. Trimming removed 7 bases from V and 4 bases from J, with 16 bases in between. The CDR3 here is CASLGAVGADTQYF. The CDR3, as DNA: TGTGCCAGCCTAGGAGCGGTCGGGGCAGATACGCAGTATTTT.

This clone was detected a few times. The chain couples TRBV5-1 to TRBJ2-5; 8 bases align to TRBD2. Trimming took 5 bases from V and 2 from J; bases not matched to a gene: 11. The V gene's germline CDR1 is SGHRS and CDR2 YFSETQ. The length of the CDR3 is 16 residues. This CDR3 reads CASSRTGAGAQETQYF. The CDR3 nucleotides read TGCGCCAGCAGTAGAACCGGAGCGGGGGCTCAAGAGACCCAGTACTTC.

As to this clone: At the DNA level, this CDR3 is encoded by other sequences in the same sample as well. The V call is TRBV12-3 or TRBV12-4, the J call TRBJ1-2; D gene unclear. The CDR3 contains 11 residues. V lost 6 bases, J lost 1 base, and 3 bases lay in between. CDR3 nucleotides: TGTGCCAGCAGCCTTAACTATGGCTACACCTTC. Protein sequence: CASSLNYGYTF.

The chain uses TRBV7-6 and TRBJ2-7, with a tentative D call TRBD1 (6 bases). CDR1 SGHVS and CDR2 FNYEAQ come from the germline V gene. The CDR3 contains 15 residues. The V end was cut by 1 base, the J end by 3 bases, with 13 bases between. The CDR3 here is CASSLGTGILYEQYF. In DNA, the CDR3 is TGTGCCAGCAGCTTAGGCACAGGGATTCTCTACGAGCAGTACTTC.

The table lists this clone with a few counts. V and J are TRBV5-4 and TRBJ2-7, with TRBD2 matching 16 bases. Per the germline V gene, CDR1 is SGHNT and CDR2 is YYREEE (reference sequence). Trimming at V came to 4 bases and at J to 3 bases, leaving 7 bases not matched to a gene. The CDR3 totals 17 residues. Here the CDR3 reads CASSRPGLAGGVYEQYF. CDR3 bases: TGTGCCAGCAGCCGCCCGGGACTAGCGGGGGGGGTCTACGAGCAGTACTTC.

The chain combines TRBV23-1 with TRBJ2-5; D possibly corresponds to TRBD2 (6 bases). TRBV23-1 qualifies as an ORF whose function is uncertain. V dropped 7 bases and J dropped 4 bases, with 10 bases sitting between them. The CDR3 has 12 amino acids. CDR3 in DNA: TGCGCCAGCATAGGGCGGGGAGAGACCCAGTACTTC. It codes for CASIGRGETQYF.

This chain joins TRBV6-5 and TRBJ2-3, with D perhaps TRBD2 (6 bases). The V end lost 7 bases, the J end lost 7 bases, and 15 bases lay between the germline ends. Per the germline V gene, CDR1 is MNHEY and CDR2 is SVGAGI. This CDR3 is built from 13 residues. CDR3 nucleotides: TGTGCCAGCACCTACCCCGGACTATATACGCAGTATTTT. Translating it yields CASTYPGLYTQYF.

This clone was observed once. This chain links TRBV9 with TRBJ1-2; TRBD1 is a possible D gene (6 bases). The CDR3 is 14 amino acids. The V gene lost 4 bases and the J gene lost 4 bases, with 14 bases spanning the gap. Germline values: CDR1 SGDLS, CDR2 YYNGEE. CDR3 DNA: TGTGCCAGCAGCCCCTCCGACAGGCGCTATGGCTACACCTTC. Protein: CASSPSDRRYGYTF.

This clone came up many times. The chain links TRBV2 to TRBJ2-3, with D possibly matching TRBD1 (6 bases). CDR1 and CDR2 (germline): SNHLY, FYNNEI. Trimming left V 6 bases short and J 1 base short, with 17 bases between. The CDR3 runs 16 residues. The CDR3 DNA is TGTGCCAGCAGCGAGGGGACAAATTACGGCACAGATACGCAGTATTTT. Protein sequence: CASSEGTNYGTDTQYF. The full variable domain, completed using reference TRBV2 and TRBJ2-3, is EPEVTQTPSHQVTQMGQEVILRCVPISNHLYFYWYRQILGQKVEFLVSFYNNEISEKSEIFDDQFSVERPDGSNFTLKIRSTKLEDSAMYFCASSEGTNYGTDTQYFGPGTRLTVL.

This clone was observed a single time. The CDR3: CASSYSPGGGNEQFF. CDR3 in DNA: TGTGCCAGCAGTTACTCTCCCGGGGGTGGGAATGAGCAGTTCTTC. The chain uses TRBV6-5 and TRBJ2-1, with D possibly matching TRBD2 (6 bases). V lost 0 bases and J 7 bases, leaving 13 bases between the germline ends. The CDR3 runs 15 residues. Germline CDR1 and CDR2: MNHEY and SVGAGI.

The CDR3 nucleotides read TGTGCCAGCAGCCAAGCTACCGGGACAGGGGGCTATGGCTACACCTTC. Protein sequence: CASSQATGTGGYGYTF. The chain has TRBV14 and TRBJ1-2; 11 nucleotides agree with TRBD1. Germline CDR1 and CDR2: SGHDN and FVKESK. CDR3 length: 16 amino acids. V lost 1 base and J lost 4; bases outside the gene matches: 5.

The V and J genes are TRBV18 and TRBJ2-1, with D tentatively TRBD2 (7 bases). The CDR3 is 18 residues long. CDR1 KGHSH and CDR2 LQKENI come from the germline V gene. Between the trimmed V and J ends, which lost 5 bases and 0 bases, there was a span of 20 bases. CDR3 loop: CASSTGSRGAGSYNEQFF. The CDR3 DNA follows: TGTGCCAGCTCAACGGGGTCCCGGGGGGCCGGCTCCTACAATGAGCAGTTCTTC.

In its sample, this clone was seen a few times. The rearrangement links TRBV19 to TRBJ2-2; D possibly corresponds to TRBD2 (6 bases). CDR1 and CDR2 from the germline V gene are LNHDA and SQIVND (reference sequence). Trimming pared 10 bases from V and 4 bases from J, leaving 19 bases between. This CDR3 has 15 residues. In DNA, the CDR3 is TGTGCCACCCTAAGGAGGGGCGGAAGCACCGGGGAGCTGTTTTTT. It encodes CATLRRGGSTGELFF.

The chain joins TRBV5-1 to TRBJ2-5; D unclear. This CDR3 comprises 13 residues. The germline gives CDR1 SGHRS, CDR2 YFSETQ. V lost 3 bases and J lost 5, with 11 bases in between. The CDR3 DNA follows: TGCGCCAGCAGCTACGGTAGTCGGGAGACCCAGTACTTC. It specifies CASSYGSRETQYF. Full variable domain (outside the CDR3, taken from reference TRBV5-1 and TRBJ2-5): KAGVTQTPRYLIKTRGQQVTLSCSPISGHRSVSWYQQTPGQGLQFLFEYFSETQRNKGNFPGRFSGRQFSNSRSEMNVSTLELGDSALYLCASSYGSRETQYFGPGTRLLVL.

J is TRBJ1-6 and V is TRBV6-5; 8 bases line up with TRBD1. CDR3 length equals 14 residues. Germline loops: CDR1 MNHEY, CDR2 SVGAGI. The V gene end was trimmed by 10 bases and the J gene end by 7 bases; junction bases not matched to a gene: 9. CDR3 in DNA: TGTGCCACCATCCAGGGGGCTGGGAATTCACCCCTCCACTTT. It specifies CATIQGAGNSPLHF.